Listed here are 23 T cell receptor beta chains from one sample, sequenced in a study of blood T cell repertoires in COVID-19. The protocol was immunoSEQ multiplex PCR, while the TCRdb copy is restricted to in-frame clones and leaves out a portion. The sample includes around 170,000 clones, about 86% of them seen just once. The sample taken for sequencing was peripheral blood. These receptors were obtained from a man over 45 with active or convalescent COVID-19.

The chain has TRBV5-1 and TRBJ2-1; 11 nucleotides line up with TRBD1. The CDR3 is made up of 15 amino acids. Germline V gene lookup returns CDR1 SGHRS and CDR2 YFSETQ. V shed 3 bases, J shed 10 bases, and the junction held 9 bases outside the gene matches. The CDR3, as DNA: TGCGCCAGCAGCTCAACCGGGACAGGGGGTTTCGAGCAGTTCTTC. It encodes CASSSTGTGGFEQFF. Looking up the rest from reference TRBV5-1 and TRBJ2-1 gives the full variable domain: KAGVTQTPRYLIKTRGQQVTLSCSPISGHRSVSWYQQTPGQGLQFLFEYFSETQRNKGNFPGRFSGRQFSNSRSEMNVSTLELGDSALYLCASSSTGTGGFEQFFGPGTRLTVL.

This clone occurred a few times. The V and J genes are TRBV2 and TRBJ2-1; 9 bases line up with TRBD2. The germline V gene has CDR1 SNHLY and CDR2 FYNNEI. Unmatched junction bases numbered 8, after V lost 3 bases and J lost 5 bases. The CDR3 consists of 16 residues. The CDR3 DNA sequence: TGTGCCAGCAGTGAGGCGGGTGCGGGAGGGCACAATGAGCAGTTCTTC. Encoded protein: CASSEAGAGGHNEQFF.

The chain combines TRBV18 with TRBJ1-1; D is unresolved. The germline V and J ends were trimmed by 3 bases and 5 bases, with 7 bases remaining between them. The germline gives CDR1 KGHSH, CDR2 LQKENI. The CDR3 contains 12 residues. The CDR3 region has the DNA TGTGCCAGCTCACCCGCCGGGACTGAAGCTTTCTTT. It translates to CASSPAGTEAFF.

The chain uses TRBV6-1 and TRBJ2-5; 10 nucleotides line up with TRBD1. Germline CDR1 MNHNS, CDR2 SASEGT. This CDR3 is built from 16 residues. V was clipped by 1 base and J by 5 bases; unmatched bases: 7. CDR3 loop: CASSEGTGGGRETQYF. CDR3 sequence (DNA): TGTGCCAGCAGTGAAGGGACAGGGGGTGGTCGGGAGACCCAGTACTTC.

The chain employs TRBV6-4 and TRBJ2-2; 7 bases align to TRBD1. Germline values: CDR1 MRHNA, CDR2 SNTAGT. V was pared by 3 bases and J by 6 bases, with 7 bases of the junction left unmatched. The CDR3 is 15 amino acids. For the CDR3, the DNA is TGTGCCAGCAGTGATTGGGACAGAGGTCCCGGGGAGCTGTTTTTT. Translated, it gives CASSDWDRGPGELFF.

The V gene is TRBV2, the J gene TRBJ1-4; 8 nucleotides match TRBD1. V shed 7 bases and J 4 bases; nucleotides not matched to a gene: 5. The CDR3 covers 14 residues. CDR1 is SNHLY, CDR2 FYNNEI, per germline. Here the CDR3 reads CASNSDRVNEKLFF. DNA for the CDR3: TGTGCCAGCAACTCGGACAGGGTTAATGAAAAACTGTTTTTT.

The V gene is TRBV28, the J gene TRBJ1-4; 7 bases are a match to TRBD1. Germline trimming cut 2 bases from V and 8 bases from J; bases unmatched to any gene: 11. Germline CDR1 reads MDHEN; CDR2 reads SYDVKM. This CDR3 spans 16 amino acids. The DNA of the CDR3 is TGTGCCAGCAGTTTACCGACAGGGTATGGGGGGGAAAAACTGTTTTTT. It specifies CASSLPTGYGGEKLFF.

This chain uses TRBV7-3 with TRBJ1-2, with D tentatively TRBD1 (5 bases). Germline V lookup: CDR1 SGHTA, CDR2 FQGTGA. V was trimmed by 2 bases and J by 6 bases, leaving 22 bases between them. This CDR3 spans 17 amino acids. For the CDR3, the DNA is TGTGCCAGCAGCTTACAGGCAGGGTCGAATACTGGCCATGGCTACACCTTC. Translation gives CASSLQAGSNTGHGYTF.

The chain recombines TRBV6-2 or TRBV6-3 with TRBJ2-4; unclear D gene. The V gene lost 6 bases and the J gene lost 2 bases, with 14 bases spanning the gap. Germline V gene lookup returns CDR1 MNHEY and CDR2 SVGEGT. CDR3 length equals 15 residues. The CDR3 loop is CASRPLQRSKNIQYF. CDR3 sequence (DNA): TGTGCCAGCAGACCTCTGCAGAGGTCCAAAAACATTCAGTACTTC.

The chain recombines TRBV7-9 with TRBJ1-2, with 8 bases that match TRBD1. Unmatched junction bases numbered 6, after V lost 1 base and J lost 2 bases. The germline gives CDR1 SEHNR, CDR2 FQNEAQ (reference sequence). There are 16 residues in the CDR3. The CDR3 sequence is CASSLGKTGANYGYTF. The CDR3 DNA reads as TGTGCCAGCAGCTTAGGGAAGACAGGGGCGAACTATGGCTACACCTTC.

V usage is TRBV3-1 (or the pseudogene TRBV3-2) and J usage is TRBJ1-1, with a tentative D call TRBD1 (6 bases). Germline values: CDR1 LGHDT, CDR2 YNNKEL (reference sequence). The CDR3 runs 12 residues. Trimming removed 3 bases at V and 11 bases at J, with 13 bases between. The CDR3 coding sequence is TGTGCCAGCAGCCATGGGGGACAAGAGGCTTTCTTT. Translated, it gives CASSHGGQEAFF.

Concerning this clone itself: At one end the junction does not follow the germline gene, possibly because of a read error. The chain uses TRBV3-1 (or the pseudogene TRBV3-2) and TRBJ1-5; TRBD1 matches at 9 bases. Per germline, CDR1 LGHDT and CDR2 YNNKEL (reference sequence). The CDR3 has 15 residues. CDR3 residues: CASSPQGARNQPQHF. CDR3 nucleotide sequence: TGTGCCAGCAGCCCACAGGGGGCCCGCAACCAGCCCCAGCATTTT.

The chain combines TRBV4-3 with TRBJ2-1; D possibly corresponds to TRBD1 (5 bases). The CDR3 extends over 16 amino acids. Trimming took off 4 bases at V and 1 base at J, with 14 bases between the two ends. CDR1 is LGHNA and CDR2 is YSLEER in the germline V gene. The chain's CDR3 is CASSPGNSLSYNEQFF. CDR3 coding DNA: TGCGCCAGCAGCCCAGGGAATAGTTTATCCTACAATGAGCAGTTCTTC.

This clone was observed a single time. This rearrangement joins TRBV30 to TRBJ1-2, with TRBD1 matching 8 bases. V was clipped by 3 bases and J by 7 bases; unmatched bases: 7. Per germline, CDR1 GTSNPN and CDR2 SVGIG (reference sequence). The CDR3 totals 13 residues. In DNA form, the CDR3 reads TGTGCCTGGAGGTTGGACAGGGAGGGTGGCTACACCTTC. Its translation is CAWRLDREGGYTF.

The J gene is TRBJ1-5, the V gene TRBV5-1; D might be TRBD1 (5 bases). The V end lost 4 bases, the J end lost 4 bases, and 15 bases lay between the germline ends. The V gene's germline CDR1 is SGHRS and CDR2 YFSETQ. The CDR3 totals 15 residues. CDR3 in amino acids: CASSPGGSRNQPQHF. The CDR3 region has the DNA TGCGCCAGCAGCCCCGGGGGGAGTAGGAATCAGCCCCAGCATTTT.

This clone was seen only once. This chain uses TRBV28 with TRBJ1-2; D remains unclear. V lost 7 bases and J lost 3, with 9 bases in between. This CDR3 has 12 residues. Germline values: CDR1 MDHEN, CDR2 SYDVKM. The DNA of the CDR3 is TGTGCCAGCAAAACAGCGGACTATGGCTACACCTTC. Translating gives CASKTADYGYTF.

The chain's CDR3 is CASMGREDLTGELFF. The CDR3 DNA follows: TGTGCCAGCATGGGGCGGGAGGACCTCACCGGGGAGCTGTTTTTT. The chain employs TRBV6-5 and TRBJ2-2, with 8 bases that match TRBD2. There are 15 residues in the CDR3. CDR1 is MNHEY and CDR2 is SVGAGI in the germline V gene. With 7 bases clipped from V and 4 bases from J, the junction kept 8 bases outside the gene matches.

The chain is built from TRBV24-1 and TRBJ2-1, with TRBD2 matching 11 bases. CDR1 is KGHDR, CDR2 SFDVKD, per germline. The V gene end was trimmed by 4 bases and the J gene end by 6 bases; junction bases not matched to a gene: 10. CDR3 length equals 17 residues. In DNA form, the CDR3 reads TGTGCCACCAGTGACTCCACGGGACTAGCGGTTATCAATGAGCAGTTCTTC. Its protein product is CATSDSTGLAVINEQFF.

V is TRBV24-1 and J is TRBJ2-5; TRBD2 matches at 8 bases. The junction had 16 bases not matched to a gene; V was cut back by 7 bases and J by 1 base. Germline CDR1 KGHDR, CDR2 SFDVKD. This CDR3 region has 18 residues. CDR3 region: CATSRLARDTGAQETQYF. CDR3 sequence (DNA): TGTGCCACCAGCAGACTAGCGAGAGATACGGGGGCCCAAGAGACCCAGTACTTC.

The V call is TRBV7-2, the J call TRBJ2-1, with 10 nucleotides matching TRBD2. The CDR3 is made up of 16 amino acids. Trimming at V came to 1 base and at J to 2 bases, leaving 2 bases not matched to a gene. Germline V lookup: CDR1 SGHTA, CDR2 FQGNSA. CDR3: CASSLGLAGAYNEQFF. In nucleotides, the CDR3 is TGTGCCAGCAGCTTAGGGCTAGCGGGAGCCTACAATGAGCAGTTCTTC.

This chain uses TRBV5-4 with TRBJ1-4, with D possibly matching TRBD1 (5 bases). The CDR3 contains 14 residues. Deletions cut 1 base from V and 7 bases from J, with 11 bases between. From germline, CDR1 is SGHNT and CDR2 YYREEE (reference sequence). The CDR3 sequence is CASSLFSQGEKLFF. CDR3 coding DNA: TGTGCCAGCAGCTTGTTCTCTCAGGGTGAAAAACTGTTTTTT. Full variable domain (missing parts from reference TRBV5-4 and TRBJ1-4): ETGVTQSPTHLIKTRGQQVTLRCSSQSGHNTVSWYQQALGQGPQFIFQYYREEENGRGNFPPRFSGLQFPNYSSELNVNALELDDSALYLCASSLFSQGEKLFFGSGTQLSVL.

The chain uses TRBV7-8 and TRBJ1-3, with a weak D call TRBD1 (6 bases). The CDR3 contains 16 residues. Germline V CDR1 and CDR2: SGHVS, FQNEAQ. Trimming left V 5 bases short and J 3 bases short, with 17 bases between. CDR3 amino acids: CASSPQTGSYGNTIYF. The CDR3 bases are TGTGCCAGCAGCCCCCAGACAGGCTCCTATGGAAACACCATATATTTT.

The genes are TRBV21-1 and TRBJ1-1. TRBV21-1 is termed a pseudogene. The length of the CDR3 is 14 residues. In DNA form, the CDR3 reads TGTGCCAGCAGCAAAGGGGAGGGCGCCACTGAAGCTTTCTTT. The encoded protein is CASSKGEGATEAFF.